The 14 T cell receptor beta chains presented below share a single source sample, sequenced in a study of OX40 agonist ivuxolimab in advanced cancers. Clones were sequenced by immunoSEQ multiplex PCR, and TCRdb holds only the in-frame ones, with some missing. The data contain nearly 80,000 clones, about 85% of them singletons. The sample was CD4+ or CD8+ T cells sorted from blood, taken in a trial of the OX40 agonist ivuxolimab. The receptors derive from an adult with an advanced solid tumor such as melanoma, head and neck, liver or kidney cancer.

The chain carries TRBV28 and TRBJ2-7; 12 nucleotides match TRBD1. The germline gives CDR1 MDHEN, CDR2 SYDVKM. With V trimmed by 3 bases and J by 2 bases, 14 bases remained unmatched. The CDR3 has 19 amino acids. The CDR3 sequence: CASSLAPGQGAILPYEQYF. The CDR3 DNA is TGTGCCAGCAGTTTGGCCCCGGGACAGGGGGCAATCCTCCCCTACGAGCAGTACTTC.

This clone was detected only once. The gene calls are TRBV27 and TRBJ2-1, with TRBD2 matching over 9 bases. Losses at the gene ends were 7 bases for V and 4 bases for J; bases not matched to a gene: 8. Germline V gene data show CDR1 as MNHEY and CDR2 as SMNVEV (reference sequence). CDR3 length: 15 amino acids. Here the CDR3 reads CASKPSGTPYNEQFF. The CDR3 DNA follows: TGTGCCAGCAAACCTAGCGGGACCCCGTACAATGAGCAGTTCTTC.

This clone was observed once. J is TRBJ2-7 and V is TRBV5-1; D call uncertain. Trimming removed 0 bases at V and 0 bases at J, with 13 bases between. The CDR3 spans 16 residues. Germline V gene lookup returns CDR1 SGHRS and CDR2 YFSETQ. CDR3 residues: CASSLGGHFSSYEQYF. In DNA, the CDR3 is TGCGCCAGCAGCTTGGGTGGCCACTTCAGCTCCTACGAGCAGTACTTC.

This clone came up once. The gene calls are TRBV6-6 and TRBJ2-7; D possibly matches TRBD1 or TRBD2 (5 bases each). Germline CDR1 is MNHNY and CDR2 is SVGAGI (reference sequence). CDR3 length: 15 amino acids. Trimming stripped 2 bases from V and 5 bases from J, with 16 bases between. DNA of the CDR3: TGTGCCAGCAGTTACCCCCAGGGAGAGGTTCACGAGCAGTACTTC. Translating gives CASSYPQGEVHEQYF.

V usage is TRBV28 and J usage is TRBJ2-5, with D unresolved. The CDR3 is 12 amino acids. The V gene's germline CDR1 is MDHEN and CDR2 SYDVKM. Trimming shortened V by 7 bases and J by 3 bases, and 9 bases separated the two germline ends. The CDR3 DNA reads TGTGCCAGCACAAGTCAAGAAGAGACCCAGTACTTC. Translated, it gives CASTSQEETQYF.

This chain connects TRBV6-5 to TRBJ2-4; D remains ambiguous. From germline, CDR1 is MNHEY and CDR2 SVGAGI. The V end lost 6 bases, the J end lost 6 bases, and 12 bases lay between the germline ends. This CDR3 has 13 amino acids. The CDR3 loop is CASRENVGNIQYF. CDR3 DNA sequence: TGTGCCAGCAGAGAGAACGTGGGAAACATTCAGTACTTC.

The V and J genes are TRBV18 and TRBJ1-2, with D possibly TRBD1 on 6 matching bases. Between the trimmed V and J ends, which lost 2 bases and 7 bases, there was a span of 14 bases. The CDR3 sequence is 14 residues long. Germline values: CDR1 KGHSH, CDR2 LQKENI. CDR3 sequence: CASSPTGGAGGYTF. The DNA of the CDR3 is TGTGCCAGCTCACCAACCGGGGGCGCGGGTGGCTACACCTTC.

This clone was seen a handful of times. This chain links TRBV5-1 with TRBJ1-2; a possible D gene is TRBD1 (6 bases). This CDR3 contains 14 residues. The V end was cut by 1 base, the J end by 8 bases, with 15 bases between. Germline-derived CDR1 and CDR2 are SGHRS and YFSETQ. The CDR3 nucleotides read TGCGCCAGCAGCTTGACGGGGGGCGCACAGGGCTACACCTTC. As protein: CASSLTGGAQGYTF.

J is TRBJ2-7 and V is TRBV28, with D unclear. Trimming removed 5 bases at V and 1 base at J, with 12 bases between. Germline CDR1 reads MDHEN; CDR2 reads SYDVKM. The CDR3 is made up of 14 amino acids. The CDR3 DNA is TGTGCCAGCAGTCAGATGGATAGTTCCTACGAGCAGTACTTC. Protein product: CASSQMDSSYEQYF.

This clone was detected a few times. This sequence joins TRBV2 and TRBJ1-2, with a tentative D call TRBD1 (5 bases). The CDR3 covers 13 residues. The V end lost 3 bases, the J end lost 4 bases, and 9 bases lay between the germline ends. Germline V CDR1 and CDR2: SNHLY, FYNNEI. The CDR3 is CASSEGRAYGYTF. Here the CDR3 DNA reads TGTGCCAGCAGTGAGGGCAGGGCCTATGGCTACACCTTC.

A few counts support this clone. The CDR3 coding sequence is TGCGCCAGCAGCCAAGGAAGCGGTACCTACGAGCAGTACTTC. Protein sequence: CASSQGSGTYEQYF. The chain combines TRBV4-3 with TRBJ2-7, with D perhaps TRBD2 (5 bases). V lost 1 base, J lost 2 bases, and 9 bases lay in between. CDR1 is LGHNA and CDR2 is YSLEER in the germline V gene. The CDR3 is 14 residues long.

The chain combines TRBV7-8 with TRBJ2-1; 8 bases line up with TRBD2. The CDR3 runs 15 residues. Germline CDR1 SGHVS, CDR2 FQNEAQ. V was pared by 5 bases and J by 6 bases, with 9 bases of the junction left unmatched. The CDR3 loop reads CASSQLSLAGNEQFF. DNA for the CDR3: TGTGCCAGCAGCCAACTTTCCCTAGCGGGCAATGAGCAGTTCTTC.

As DNA, the CDR3 is TGTGCCAGCAGCCCACTGGACGAGCCTGAAGCTTTCTTT. Encoded protein: CASSPLDEPEAFF. The J gene is TRBJ1-1, the V gene TRBV16; D gene unclear. Germline CDR1 is KGHSY and CDR2 is FQNENV. This CDR3 spans 13 amino acids. With 4 bases removed from V and 6 bases from J, the gap between germline ends came to 12 bases.

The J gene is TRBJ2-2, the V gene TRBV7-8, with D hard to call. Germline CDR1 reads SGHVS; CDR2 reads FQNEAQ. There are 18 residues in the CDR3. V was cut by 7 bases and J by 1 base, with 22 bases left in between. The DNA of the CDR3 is TGTGCCAGCACCAAAGGTTTCCAACGGAGACGGAACACCGGGGAGCTGTTTTTT. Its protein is CASTKGFQRRRNTGELFF.